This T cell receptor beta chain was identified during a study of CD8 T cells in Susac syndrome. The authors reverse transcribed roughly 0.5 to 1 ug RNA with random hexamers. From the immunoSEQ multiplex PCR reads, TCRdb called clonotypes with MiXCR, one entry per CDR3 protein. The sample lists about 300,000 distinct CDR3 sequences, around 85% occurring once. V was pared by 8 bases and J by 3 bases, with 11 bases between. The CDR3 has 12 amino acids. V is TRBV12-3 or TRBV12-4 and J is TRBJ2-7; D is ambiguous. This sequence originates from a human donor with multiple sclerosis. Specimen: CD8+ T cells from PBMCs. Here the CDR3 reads CASGDWGYEQYF. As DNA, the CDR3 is TGTGCCAGCGGAGACTGGGGCTACGAGCAGTACTTC.